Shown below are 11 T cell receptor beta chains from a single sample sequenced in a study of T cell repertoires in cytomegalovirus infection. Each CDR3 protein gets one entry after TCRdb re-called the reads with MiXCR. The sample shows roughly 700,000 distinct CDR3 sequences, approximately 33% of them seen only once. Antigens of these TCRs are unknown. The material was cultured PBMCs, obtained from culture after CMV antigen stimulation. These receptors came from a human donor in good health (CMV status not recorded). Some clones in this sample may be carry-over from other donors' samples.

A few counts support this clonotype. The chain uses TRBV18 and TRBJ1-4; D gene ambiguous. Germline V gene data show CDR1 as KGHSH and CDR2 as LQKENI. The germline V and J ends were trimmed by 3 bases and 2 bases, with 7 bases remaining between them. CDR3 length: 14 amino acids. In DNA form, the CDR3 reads TGTGCCAGCTCACCTCGAAGGACTAATGAAAAACTGTTTTTT. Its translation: CASSPRRTNEKLFF.

CDR3 sequence reads: CASRPGGQGNTIYF. As DNA, the CDR3 is TGTGCCAGCAGACCGGGGGGGCAGGGAAACACCATATATTTT. The V call is TRBV27, the J call TRBJ1-3; perhaps TRBD1 as D (6 bases). Per the germline V gene, CDR1 is MNHEY and CDR2 is SMNVEV (reference sequence). V lost 6 bases and J lost 4, with 13 bases in between. This CDR3 region has 14 residues.

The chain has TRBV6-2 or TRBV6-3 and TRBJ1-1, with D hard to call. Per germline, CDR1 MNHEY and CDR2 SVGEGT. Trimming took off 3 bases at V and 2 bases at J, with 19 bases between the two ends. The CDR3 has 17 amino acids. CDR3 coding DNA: TGTGCCAGCAGTTATCATCCGCTGACAACATTTAACACTGAAGCTTTCTTT. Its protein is CASSYHPLTTFNTEAFF.

CDR3: CASNLHSQTGTEAFF. For the CDR3, the DNA is TGTGCCAGCAATCTTCATTCTCAGACGGGGACTGAAGCTTTCTTT. This rearrangement joins TRBV6-1 to TRBJ1-1; D is unclear. This CDR3 comprises 15 residues. The ends were cut back, 7 bases at V and 5 bases at J, with 20 bases in the middle. Germline lookup yields CDR1 MNHNS and CDR2 SASEGT.

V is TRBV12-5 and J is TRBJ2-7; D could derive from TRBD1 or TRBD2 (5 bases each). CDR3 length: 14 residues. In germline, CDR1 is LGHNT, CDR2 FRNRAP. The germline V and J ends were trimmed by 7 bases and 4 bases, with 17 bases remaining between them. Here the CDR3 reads CASAVGTAGYEQYF. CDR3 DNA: TGTGCTAGTGCCGTGGGGACGGCGGGTTACGAGCAGTACTTC.

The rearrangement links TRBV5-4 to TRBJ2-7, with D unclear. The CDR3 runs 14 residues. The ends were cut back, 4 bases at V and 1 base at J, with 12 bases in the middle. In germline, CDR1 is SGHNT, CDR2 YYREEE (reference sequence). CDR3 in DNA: TGTGCCAGCAGCAAAAGGGTTTCGTCCTACGAGCAGTACTTC. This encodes CASSKRVSSYEQYF. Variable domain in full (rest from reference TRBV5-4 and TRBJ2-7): ETGVTQSPTHLIKTRGQQVTLRCSSQSGHNTVSWYQQALGQGPQFIFQYYREEENGRGNFPPRFSGLQFPNYSSELNVNALELDDSALYLCASSKRVSSYEQYFGPGTRLTVT.

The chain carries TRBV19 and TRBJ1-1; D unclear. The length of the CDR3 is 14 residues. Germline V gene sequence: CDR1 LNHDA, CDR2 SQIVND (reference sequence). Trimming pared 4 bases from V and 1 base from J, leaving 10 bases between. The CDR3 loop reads CASSKFSGNTEAFF. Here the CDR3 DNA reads TGTGCCAGTAGTAAATTCAGTGGGAACACTGAAGCTTTCTTT. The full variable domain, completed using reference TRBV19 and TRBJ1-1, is DGGITQSPKYLFRKEGQNVTLSCEQNLNHDAMYWYRQDPGQGLRLIYYSQIVNDFQKGDIAEGYSVSREKKESFPLTVTSAQKNPTAFYLCASSKFSGNTEAFFGQGTRLTVV.

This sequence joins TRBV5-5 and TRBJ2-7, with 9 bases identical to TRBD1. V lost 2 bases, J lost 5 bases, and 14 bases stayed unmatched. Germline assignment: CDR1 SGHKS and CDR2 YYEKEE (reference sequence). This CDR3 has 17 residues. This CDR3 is CASSFVGSGTGSDEQYF. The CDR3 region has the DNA TGTGCCAGCAGCTTCGTAGGTTCCGGGACAGGGAGCGACGAGCAGTACTTC.

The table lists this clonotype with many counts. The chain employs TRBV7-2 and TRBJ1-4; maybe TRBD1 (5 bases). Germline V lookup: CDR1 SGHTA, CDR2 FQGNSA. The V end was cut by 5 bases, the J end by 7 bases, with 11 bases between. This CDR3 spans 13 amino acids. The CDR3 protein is CASSRGGSEKLFF. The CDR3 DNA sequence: TGTGCCAGCAGCCGTGGGGGTTCTGAAAAACTGTTTTTT.

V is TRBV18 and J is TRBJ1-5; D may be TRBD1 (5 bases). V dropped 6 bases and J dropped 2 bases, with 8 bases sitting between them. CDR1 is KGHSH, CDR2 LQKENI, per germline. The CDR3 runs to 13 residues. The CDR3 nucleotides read TGTGCCAGCTCCGGGGGACGCAATCAGCCCCAGCATTTT. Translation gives CASSGGRNQPQHF.

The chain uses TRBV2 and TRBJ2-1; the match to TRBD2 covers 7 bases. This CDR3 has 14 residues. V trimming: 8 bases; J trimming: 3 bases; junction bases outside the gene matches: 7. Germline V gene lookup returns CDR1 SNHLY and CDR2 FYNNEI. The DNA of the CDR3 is TGTGCCAGCGGATGGCGGGAGAGCTACAATGAGCAGTTCTTC. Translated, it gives CASGWRESYNEQFF.